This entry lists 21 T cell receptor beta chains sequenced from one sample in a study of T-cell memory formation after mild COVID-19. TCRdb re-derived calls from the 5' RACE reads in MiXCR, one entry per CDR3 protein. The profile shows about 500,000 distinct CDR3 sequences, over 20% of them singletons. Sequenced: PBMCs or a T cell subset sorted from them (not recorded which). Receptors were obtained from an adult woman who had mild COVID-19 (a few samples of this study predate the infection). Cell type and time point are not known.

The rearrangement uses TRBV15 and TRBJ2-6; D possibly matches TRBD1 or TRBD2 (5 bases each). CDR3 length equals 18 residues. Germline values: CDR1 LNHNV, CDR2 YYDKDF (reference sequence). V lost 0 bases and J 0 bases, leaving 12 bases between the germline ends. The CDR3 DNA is TGTGCCACCAGCAGAGATCTCAGGGCGGGCTCTGGGGCCAACGTCCTGACTTTC. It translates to CATSRDLRAGSGANVLTF.

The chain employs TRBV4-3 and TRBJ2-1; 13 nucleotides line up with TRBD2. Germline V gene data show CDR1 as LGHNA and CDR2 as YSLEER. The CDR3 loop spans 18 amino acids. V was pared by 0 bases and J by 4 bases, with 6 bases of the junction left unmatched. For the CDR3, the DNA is TGCGCCAGCAGCCAAGAGACTGGGACTAGCGGGATTTACAATGAGCAGTTCTTC. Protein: CASSQETGTSGIYNEQFF.

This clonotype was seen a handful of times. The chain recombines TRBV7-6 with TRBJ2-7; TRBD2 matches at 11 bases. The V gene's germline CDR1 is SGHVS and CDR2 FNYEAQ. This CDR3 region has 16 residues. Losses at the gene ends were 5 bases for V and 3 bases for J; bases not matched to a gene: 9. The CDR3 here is CASSAGQGLADYEQYF. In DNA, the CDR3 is TGTGCCAGCAGCGCCGGCCAGGGACTAGCGGACTACGAGCAGTACTTC.

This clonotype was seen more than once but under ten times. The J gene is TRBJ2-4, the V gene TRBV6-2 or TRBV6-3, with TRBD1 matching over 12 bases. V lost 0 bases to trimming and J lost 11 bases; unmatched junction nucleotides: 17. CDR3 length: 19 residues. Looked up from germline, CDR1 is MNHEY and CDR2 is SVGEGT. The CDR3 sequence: CASSYSIMDNSRDRGLQYF. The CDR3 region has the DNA TGTGCCAGCAGTTACTCGATTATGGACAACTCCCGGGACAGGGGGCTTCAGTACTTC.

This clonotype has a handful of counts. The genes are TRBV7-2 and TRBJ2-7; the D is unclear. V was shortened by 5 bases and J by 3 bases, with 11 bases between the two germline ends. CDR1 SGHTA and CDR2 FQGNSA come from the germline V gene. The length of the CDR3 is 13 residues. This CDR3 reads CASSPTPVYEQYF. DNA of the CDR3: TGTGCCAGCAGCCCGACCCCCGTCTACGAGCAGTACTTC.

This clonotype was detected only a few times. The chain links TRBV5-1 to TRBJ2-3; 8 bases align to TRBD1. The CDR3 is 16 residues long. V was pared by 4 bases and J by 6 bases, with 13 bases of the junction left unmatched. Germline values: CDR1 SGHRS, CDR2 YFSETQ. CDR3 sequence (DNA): TGCGCCAGCAGCGATCCGGGACAGGCTCACGGGGATACGCAGTATTTT. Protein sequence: CASSDPGQAHGDTQYF. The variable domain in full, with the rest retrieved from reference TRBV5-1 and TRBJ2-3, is KAGVTQTPRYLIKTRGQQVTLSCSPISGHRSVSWYQQTPGQGLQFLFEYFSETQRNKGNFPGRFSGRQFSNSRSEMNVSTLELGDSALYLCASSDPGQAHGDTQYFGPGTRLTVL.

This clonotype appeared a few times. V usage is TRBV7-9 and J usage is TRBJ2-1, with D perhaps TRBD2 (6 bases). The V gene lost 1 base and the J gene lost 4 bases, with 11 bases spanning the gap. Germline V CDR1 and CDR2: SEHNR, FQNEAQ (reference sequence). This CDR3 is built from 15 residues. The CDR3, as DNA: TGTGCCAGCAGCTTAGAGCGGGTTTTGTACAATGAGCAGTTCTTC. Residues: CASSLERVLYNEQFF.

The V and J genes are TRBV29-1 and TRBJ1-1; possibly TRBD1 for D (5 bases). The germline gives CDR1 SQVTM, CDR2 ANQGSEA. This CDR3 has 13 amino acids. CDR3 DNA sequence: TGCGGGGCCCGTTACGGTACTCACACTGAAGCTTTCTTT. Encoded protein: CGARYGTHTEAFF. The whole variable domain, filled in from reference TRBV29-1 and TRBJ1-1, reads SAVISQKPSRDICQRGTSLTIQCQVDSQVTMMFWYRQQPGQSLTLIATANQGSEATYESGFVIDKFPISRPNLTFSTLTVSNMSPEDSSIYLCGARYGTHTEAFFGQGTRLTVV.

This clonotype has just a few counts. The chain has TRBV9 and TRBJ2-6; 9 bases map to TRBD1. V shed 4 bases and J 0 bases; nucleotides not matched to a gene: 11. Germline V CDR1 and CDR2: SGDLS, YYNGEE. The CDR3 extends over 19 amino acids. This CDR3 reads CASSTRDRAWVSGANVLTF. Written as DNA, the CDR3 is TGTGCCAGCAGCACGAGGGACAGGGCGTGGGTCTCTGGGGCCAACGTCCTGACTTTC.

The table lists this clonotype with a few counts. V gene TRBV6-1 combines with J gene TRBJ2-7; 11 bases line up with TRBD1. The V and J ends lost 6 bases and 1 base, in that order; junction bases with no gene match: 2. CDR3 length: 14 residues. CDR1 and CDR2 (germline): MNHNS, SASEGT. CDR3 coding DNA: TGTGCCAGCAGCGGACAGGGGGCTTCCTACGAGCAGTACTTC. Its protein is CASSGQGASYEQYF.

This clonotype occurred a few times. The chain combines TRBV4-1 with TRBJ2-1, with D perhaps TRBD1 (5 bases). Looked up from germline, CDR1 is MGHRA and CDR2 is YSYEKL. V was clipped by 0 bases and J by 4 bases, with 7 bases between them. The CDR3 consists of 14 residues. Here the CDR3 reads CASSQERQYNEQFF. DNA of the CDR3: TGCGCCAGCAGCCAAGAAAGACAGTACAATGAGCAGTTCTTC.

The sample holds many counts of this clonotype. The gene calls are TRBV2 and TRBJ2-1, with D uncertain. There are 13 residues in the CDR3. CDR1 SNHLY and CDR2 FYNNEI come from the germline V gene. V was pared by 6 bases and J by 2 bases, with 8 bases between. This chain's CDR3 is CASRDVAYNEQFF. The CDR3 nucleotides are TGTGCCAGCAGGGACGTCGCCTACAATGAGCAGTTCTTC.

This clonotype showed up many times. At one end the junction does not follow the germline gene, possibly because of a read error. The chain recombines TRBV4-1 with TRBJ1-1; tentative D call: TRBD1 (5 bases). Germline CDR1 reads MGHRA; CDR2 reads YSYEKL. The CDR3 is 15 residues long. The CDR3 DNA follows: TGTGCCAGCAGCCCCCGTACGGGGCTGAACACTGAAGCTTTCTTT. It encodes CASSPRTGLNTEAFF.

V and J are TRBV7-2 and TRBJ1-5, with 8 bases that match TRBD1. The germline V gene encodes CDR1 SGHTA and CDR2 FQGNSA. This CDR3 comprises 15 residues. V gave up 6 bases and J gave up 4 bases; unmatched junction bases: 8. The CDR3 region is CASSPTGGLNQPQHF. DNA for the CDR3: TGTGCCAGCAGTCCAACAGGGGGGTTAAATCAGCCCCAGCATTTT. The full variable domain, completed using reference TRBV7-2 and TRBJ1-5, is GAGVSQSPSNKVTEKGKDVELRCDPISGHTALYWYRQSLGQGLEFLIYFQGNSAPDKSGLPSDRFSAERTGGSVSTLTIQRTQQEDSAVYLCASSPTGGLNQPQHFGDGTRLSIL.

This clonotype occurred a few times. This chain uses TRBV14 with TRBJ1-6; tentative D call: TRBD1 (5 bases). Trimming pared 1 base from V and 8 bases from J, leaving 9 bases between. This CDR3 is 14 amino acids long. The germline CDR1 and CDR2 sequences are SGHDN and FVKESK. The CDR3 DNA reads TGTGCCAGCAGCCAAGCGGGAGGGGATTCACCCCTCCACTTT. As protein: CASSQAGGDSPLHF.

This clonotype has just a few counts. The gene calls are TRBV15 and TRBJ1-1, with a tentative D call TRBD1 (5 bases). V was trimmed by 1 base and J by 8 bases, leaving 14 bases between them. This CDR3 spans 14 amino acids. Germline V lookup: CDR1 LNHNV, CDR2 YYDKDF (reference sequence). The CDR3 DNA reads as TGTGCCACCAGCAGAGGCAGGGCAGAGGTCGAAGCTTTCTTT. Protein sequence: CATSRGRAEVEAFF.

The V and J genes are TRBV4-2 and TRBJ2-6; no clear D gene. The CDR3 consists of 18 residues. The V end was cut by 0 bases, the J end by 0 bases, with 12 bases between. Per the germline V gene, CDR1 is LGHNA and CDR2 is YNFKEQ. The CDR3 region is CASSQDSTRPSGANVLTF. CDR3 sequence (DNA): TGTGCCAGCAGCCAAGACTCTACCCGACCCTCTGGGGCCAACGTCCTGACTTTC.

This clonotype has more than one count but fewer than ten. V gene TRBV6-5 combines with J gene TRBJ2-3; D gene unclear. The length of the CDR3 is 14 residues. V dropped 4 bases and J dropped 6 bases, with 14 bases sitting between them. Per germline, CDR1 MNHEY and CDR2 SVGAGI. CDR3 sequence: CASSFSELADTQYF. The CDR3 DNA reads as TGTGCCAGCAGTTTCTCGGAACTTGCCGATACGCAGTATTTT.

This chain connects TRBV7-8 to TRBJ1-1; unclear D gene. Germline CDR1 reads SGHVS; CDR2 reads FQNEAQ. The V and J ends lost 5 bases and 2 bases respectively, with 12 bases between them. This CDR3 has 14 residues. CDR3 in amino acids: CASSQESRNTEAFF. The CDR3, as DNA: TGTGCCAGCAGCCAAGAAAGTAGAAACACTGAAGCTTTCTTT.

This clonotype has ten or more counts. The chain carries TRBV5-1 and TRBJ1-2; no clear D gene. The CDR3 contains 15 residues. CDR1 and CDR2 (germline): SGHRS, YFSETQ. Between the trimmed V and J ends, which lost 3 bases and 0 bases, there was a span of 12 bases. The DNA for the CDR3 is TGCGCCAGCAGCTCACACAGCGAGACTAACTATGGCTACACCTTC. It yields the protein CASSSHSETNYGYTF.

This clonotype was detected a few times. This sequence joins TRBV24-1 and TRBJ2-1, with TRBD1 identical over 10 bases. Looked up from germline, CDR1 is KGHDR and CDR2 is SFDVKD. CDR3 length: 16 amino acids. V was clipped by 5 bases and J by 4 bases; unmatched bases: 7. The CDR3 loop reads CATSGSPGQGYNEQFF. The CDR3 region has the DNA TGTGCCACCAGTGGTTCTCCGGGACAGGGGTACAATGAGCAGTTCTTC.